A single sample is the source of the 24 T cell receptor beta chains below, sequenced in a study of early T cells in non-severe SARS-CoV-2 infection. Each CDR3 protein gets one entry after TCRdb re-called the 5' RACE reads with MiXCR. The sample includes around 57,000 distinct CDR3 sequences, about 8.2% of them seen just once. Material: whole blood. Source of these receptors: an adult who was a healthcare worker with PCR-confirmed SARS-CoV-2 infection or an uninfected control (not recorded which).

This chain uses TRBV19 with TRBJ1-4; D is undetermined. CDR3 length equals 13 residues. Germline CDR1 and CDR2: LNHDA and SQIVND (reference sequence). Deletions cut 10 bases from V and 2 bases from J, with 11 bases between. The CDR3, as DNA: TGTGCCACTTCCGAACGGACTAATGAAAAACTGTTTTTT. Its protein product is CATSERTNEKLFF.

The rearrangement links TRBV28 to TRBJ1-5; D ambiguous. V was clipped by 3 bases and J by 0 bases, with 9 bases between them. This CDR3 contains 15 residues. Germline loops: CDR1 MDHEN, CDR2 SYDVKM. The chain's CDR3 is CASSLIGSSNQPQHF. CDR3 DNA: TGTGCCAGCAGTTTGATCGGCAGTAGCAATCAGCCCCAGCATTTT.

This rearrangement joins TRBV29-1 to TRBJ2-1, with 10 bases matching TRBD2. Germline V gives CDR1 SQVTM, CDR2 ANQGSEA. The CDR3 runs 12 residues. V lost 7 bases and J lost 9; bases outside the gene matches: 6. The CDR3 loop is CSALSGGREQFF. DNA for the CDR3: TGCAGCGCTCTTAGCGGGGGGCGTGAGCAGTTCTTC.

The genes are TRBV7-2 and TRBJ2-2; D gene unclear. Trimming pared 0 bases from V and 0 bases from J, leaving 5 bases between. The CDR3 is made up of 15 amino acids. Germline V CDR1 and CDR2: SGHTA, FQGNSA. CDR3 coding DNA: TGTGCCAGCAGCTTAGCGGGCCCGAACACCGGGGAGCTGTTTTTT. Its translation is CASSLAGPNTGELFF.

This chain uses TRBV12-3 or TRBV12-4 with TRBJ2-1; the match to TRBD1 covers 8 bases. The CDR3 runs 15 residues. V shed 6 bases, J shed 0 bases, and the junction held 4 bases outside the gene matches. The CDR3 sequence is CASRPTGGSYNEQFF. CDR3 nucleotide sequence: TGTGCCAGCAGGCCAACAGGGGGCTCCTACAATGAGCAGTTCTTC.

This clonotype turned up a few times. The rearrangement links TRBV9 to TRBJ2-1, with 10 bases fitting TRBD1. The junction had 8 bases not matched to a gene; V was cut back by 2 bases and J by 6 bases. In germline, CDR1 is SGDLS, CDR2 YYNGEE. The CDR3 extends over 16 amino acids. DNA for the CDR3: TGTGCCAGCAGCGTGGCCGGGACAGGGGCCACCAATGAGCAGTTCTTC. Protein sequence: CASSVAGTGATNEQFF.

This clonotype was seen many times. J is TRBJ2-7 and V is TRBV7-8; no clear D. The CDR3 runs to 15 residues. Germline-derived CDR1 and CDR2 are SGHVS and FQNEAQ. Trimming shortened V by 5 bases and J by 5 bases, and 19 bases separated the two germline ends. The CDR3: CASSRALGRDNEQYF. The CDR3 nucleotides read TGTGCCAGCAGCCGGGCCCTTGGGCGTGATAACGAGCAGTACTTC. The entire variable domain, with the rest obtained from reference TRBV7-8 and TRBJ2-7, is as follows: GAGVSQSPRYKVAKRGQDVALRCDPISGHVSLFWYQQALGQGPEFLTYFQNEAQLDKSGLPSDRFFAERPEGSVSTLKIQRTQQEDSAVYLCASSRALGRDNEQYFGPGTRLTVT.

There are a few counts of this clonotype. This CDR3 is CASSLRETGANVLTF. DNA of the CDR3: TGTGCCAGCAGCTTAAGGGAAACTGGGGCCAACGTCCTGACTTTC. The chain has TRBV7-3 and TRBJ2-6; no clear D. The V end was cut by 1 base, the J end by 2 bases, with 6 bases between. The length of the CDR3 is 15 residues. CDR1 SGHTA and CDR2 FQGTGA come from the germline V gene.

In this sample, this clonotype turned up many times. The chain links TRBV4-1 to TRBJ2-3; TRBD1 is a possible D gene (5 bases). The germline V gene has CDR1 MGHRA and CDR2 YSYEKL. CDR3 length: 15 amino acids. V was trimmed by 3 bases and J by 1 base, leaving 11 bases between them. The CDR3 DNA reads as TGCGCCAGCAGCCAGGATCTCAGGGGCACAGATACGCAGTATTTT. Translating gives CASSQDLRGTDTQYF.

This clonotype was seen at least ten times. The chain is built from TRBV7-6 and TRBJ2-7; 10 nucleotides agree with TRBD2. Trimming removed 5 bases from V and 4 bases from J; junction bases left unmatched: 5. Germline CDR1 reads SGHVS; CDR2 reads FNYEAQ. The length of the CDR3 is 14 residues. The CDR3 sequence is CASSLTSGTYEQYF. The CDR3 nucleotides are TGTGCCAGCAGCCTAACTAGCGGGACATACGAGCAGTACTTC. Based on the CDR3 plus reference TRBV7-6 and TRBJ2-7, the full variable domain is GAGVSQSPRYKVTKRGQDVALRCDPISGHVSLYWYRQALGQGPEFLTYFNYEAQQDKSGLPNDRFSAERPEGSISTLTIQRTEQRDSAMYRCASSLTSGTYEQYFGPGTRLTVT.

The rearrangement joins TRBV9 to TRBJ2-7; 8 positions match TRBD1. The CDR3 covers 14 residues. CDR1 and CDR2 from the germline V gene are SGDLS and YYNGEE. J was trimmed by 6 bases and V by 6 bases; bases with no gene match: 11. CDR3 DNA sequence: TGTGCCAGCACCCCCGGGACAGGAAATTTCGAGCAGTACTTC. It encodes CASTPGTGNFEQYF.

The sample holds a few counts of this clonotype. CDR3 residues: CASSFAADQPQHF. CDR3 nucleotides: TGTGCCAGCAGCTTCGCCGCAGATCAGCCCCAGCATTTT. V is TRBV11-3 and J is TRBJ1-5; D unclear. CDR1 SGHNT and CDR2 YENEEA come from the germline V gene. The CDR3 has 13 amino acids. The V end lost 3 bases, the J end lost 5 bases, and 8 bases lay between the germline ends. Full variable domain (rest looked up from reference TRBV11-3 and TRBJ1-5): EAGVVQSPRYKIIEKKQPVAFWCNPISGHNTLYWYLQNLGQGPELLIRYENEEAVDDSQLPKDRFSAERLKGVDSTLKIQPAELGDSAVYLCASSFAADQPQHFGDGTRLSIL.

This clonotype was counted many times. V is TRBV2 and J is TRBJ1-1, with 8 bases aligning to TRBD1. This CDR3 is built from 12 residues. Unmatched junction bases numbered 7, after V lost 5 bases and J lost 11 bases. Germline assignment: CDR1 SNHLY and CDR2 FYNNEI. The CDR3 reads CASSRQGMWAFF. Written as DNA, the CDR3 is TGTGCCAGCAGTCGACAGGGGATGTGGGCTTTCTTT.

This chain links TRBV6-2 or TRBV6-3 with TRBJ2-3; a possible D gene is TRBD1 (6 bases). The CDR3 covers 11 residues. In germline, CDR1 is MNHEY, CDR2 SVGEGT. V lost 6 bases and J 9 bases, leaving 10 bases between the germline ends. CDR3 protein: CASRQGITQYF. The CDR3 DNA reads TGTGCCAGCAGGCAGGGGATAACGCAGTATTTT.

The V and J genes are TRBV5-1 and TRBJ2-1, with 13 positions matching TRBD2. V shed 0 bases, J shed 8 bases, and the junction held 5 bases outside the gene matches. This CDR3 comprises 16 residues. The V gene's germline CDR1 is SGHRS and CDR2 YFSETQ. The chain's CDR3 is CASSLAGTSGTDEQFF. The CDR3 bases are TGCGCCAGCAGCTTGGCCGGGACTAGCGGGACCGATGAGCAGTTCTTC.

On this clonotype: One end of the junction fails to match germline, which may point to a read error. The chain is built from TRBV19 and TRBJ2-7; no clear D. CDR3 size: 13 residues. Germline V gives CDR1 LNHDA, CDR2 SQIVND (reference sequence). The CDR3 here is CASSIGLGGVVNF. In DNA, the CDR3 is TGTGCCAGTAGTATCGGTTTGGGTGGGGTCGTGAACTTC. Full variable domain (remainder filled in from reference TRBV19 and TRBJ2-7): DGGITQSPKYLFRKEGQNVTLSCEQNLNHDAMYWYRQDPGQGLRLIYYSQIVNDFQKGDIAEGYSVSREKKESFPLTVTSAQKNPTAFYLCASSIGLGGVVNFGPGTRLTVT.

This clonotype occurred many times. This chain links TRBV11-2 with TRBJ2-5; 9 bases are a match to TRBD2. The CDR3 has 17 amino acids. With V trimmed by 5 bases and J by 5 bases, 15 bases remained unmatched. Germline CDR1 and CDR2: SGHAT and FQNNGV. The CDR3 reads CASSKSFGTSLGETQYF. The CDR3 nucleotides read TGTGCCAGCAGCAAGTCATTCGGGACTAGCCTCGGCGAGACCCAGTACTTC.

The sample holds many counts of this clonotype. The chain employs TRBV29-1 and TRBJ1-2; TRBD1 is a possible D gene (6 bases). CDR1 SQVTM and CDR2 ANQGSEA come from the germline V gene. Trimming removed 3 bases from V and 4 bases from J, with 12 bases in between. This CDR3 contains 13 residues. For the CDR3, the DNA is TGCAGCGTTGATGTGGGGGCCATCTATGGCTACACCTTC. It encodes CSVDVGAIYGYTF.

This clonotype has a handful of counts. The J gene is TRBJ1-1, the V gene TRBV7-3; the D gene is possibly TRBD1 (6 bases). This CDR3 spans 15 amino acids. From germline, CDR1 is SGHTA and CDR2 FQGTGA. With 5 bases removed from V and 1 base from J, the gap between germline ends came to 14 bases. DNA of the CDR3: TGTGCCAGCAGCCCGAACCTGGGACAGAACACTGAAGCTTTCTTT. Its protein is CASSPNLGQNTEAFF.

This clonotype showed up many times. V gene TRBV29-1 combines with J gene TRBJ2-1; tentatively, D is TRBD2 (5 bases). Germline CDR1 reads SQVTM; CDR2 reads ANQGSEA. The V gene lost 7 bases and the J gene lost 7 bases, with 17 bases spanning the gap. This CDR3 is built from 13 residues. The CDR3 DNA is TGCAGCGCCTTGTACCCCACGGGAAATGAGCAGTTCTTC. Translated: CSALYPTGNEQFF.

In its sample, this clonotype was seen many times. This sequence joins TRBV5-1 and TRBJ2-1; TRBD1 might be the D (5 bases). Per the germline V gene, CDR1 is SGHRS and CDR2 is YFSETQ. There are 14 residues in the CDR3. V lost 0 bases and J 6 bases, leaving 10 bases between the germline ends. Here the CDR3 reads CASSLEQGFNEQFF. The CDR3 DNA is TGCGCCAGCAGCTTGGAGCAGGGCTTCAATGAGCAGTTCTTC.

The V call is TRBV18, the J call TRBJ1-1; weak D call: TRBD1 (5 bases). The CDR3 sequence is 16 residues long. Germline V gives CDR1 KGHSH, CDR2 LQKENI. V was shortened by 3 bases and J by 4 bases, with 18 bases between the two germline ends. The CDR3: CASSPTLGGMGTEAFF. The CDR3 bases are TGTGCCAGCTCACCCACCCTTGGGGGAATGGGCACTGAAGCTTTCTTT.

This clonotype was counted a few times. The chain carries TRBV6-5 and TRBJ2-7; no firm D call. The germline V gene encodes CDR1 MNHEY and CDR2 SVGAGI. V was clipped by 2 bases and J by 1 base, with 6 bases between them. This CDR3 is built from 13 residues. This CDR3 reads CASSYGDSYEQYF. As DNA, the CDR3 is TGTGCCAGCAGTTACGGGGATTCCTACGAGCAGTACTTC.

This clonotype was counted a few times. The V gene is TRBV29-1, the J gene TRBJ2-7; 8 positions match TRBD1. Germline CDR1 reads SQVTM; CDR2 reads ANQGSEA. J gave up 4 bases and V 7 bases, and 9 bases lay outside the gene matches. The CDR3 length is 13 residues. CDR3 residues: CSAAERQGYEQYF. The CDR3 DNA follows: TGCAGCGCCGCCGAGAGACAGGGGTACGAGCAGTACTTC.